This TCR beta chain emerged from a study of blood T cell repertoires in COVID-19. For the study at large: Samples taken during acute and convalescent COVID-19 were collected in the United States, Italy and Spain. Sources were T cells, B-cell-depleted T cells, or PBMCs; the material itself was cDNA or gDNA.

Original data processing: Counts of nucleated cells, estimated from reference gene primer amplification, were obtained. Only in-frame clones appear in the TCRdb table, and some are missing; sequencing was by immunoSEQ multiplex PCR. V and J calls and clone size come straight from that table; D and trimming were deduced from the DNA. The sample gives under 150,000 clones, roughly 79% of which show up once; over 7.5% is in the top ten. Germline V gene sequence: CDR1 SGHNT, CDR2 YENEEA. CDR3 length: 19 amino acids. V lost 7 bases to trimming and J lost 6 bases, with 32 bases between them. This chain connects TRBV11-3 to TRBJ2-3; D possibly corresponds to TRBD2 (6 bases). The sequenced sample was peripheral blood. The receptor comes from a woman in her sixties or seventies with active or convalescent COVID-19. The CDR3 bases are TGTGCCAGCACTGTGAGGCCGGGTCCCCGAGGGAGGCCCTGGGATACGCAGTATTTT. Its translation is CASTVRPGPRGRPWDTQYF.